This TCR beta chain derives from a study of T cell responses to AZD1222 COVID-19 vaccine. Study in general: Investigators merged groups given second doses at roughly 4 or roughly 12 weeks. Study-wide results and limits: Reportedly, nearly half of unique spike TCRs recognized epitopes outside B.1.351/B.1.1.7 mutations. Seropositive at baseline were only a handful of AZD1222 recipients. Along spike, vaccine-associated CD4 TCRs were found throughout, with dominance at 160-218 and 743-854.

This CDR3 is 15 amino acids long. The V gene's germline CDR1 is SGHTA and CDR2 FQGNSA. The ends were cut back, 5 bases at V and 1 base at J, with 14 bases in the middle. Method: immunoSEQ multiplex PCR; TCRdb's copy keeps in-frame clones and lacks some. The data hold roughly 100,000 clones, with around 90% observed a single time. As regards this clone: Antigen specificity is unknown.

V is TRBV7-2 and J is TRBJ1-2; D remains ambiguous. The receptor was derived from an adult in good health. The sequenced sample was peripheral blood, obtained on day 0 of AZD1222 vaccination. This CDR3 is CASSPYRHFNYGYTF. DNA for the CDR3: TGTGCCAGCAGCCCCTACCGGCACTTTAACTATGGCTACACCTTC.